Listed below are T cell receptor beta chains from one sample, sequenced in a study of blood T cell repertoires in COVID-19. The table came from immunoSEQ multiplex PCR; TCRdb's copy has only in-frame clones and leaves some out. The sample records roughly 81,000 clones, approximately 86% being singletons. The specimen was peripheral blood. These receptors were collected from a man aged 35-49 years with acute or convalescent COVID-19. CDR3s include the opening cysteine and the closing phenylalanine or tryptophan. Fields, in order: clone size, D gene, J gene, V gene, CDR3 protein, CDR3 DNA. A D gene is named only where the DNA matches it firmly. Clone size is given for some rows only: seen once, a few or many times, or a class if the clone is expanded.

- - TRBJ2-1 TRBV9 CASSATSVSYNEQFF TGTGCCAGCAGCGCTACCTCCGTCTCCTACAATGAGCAGTTCTTC
few - TRBJ2-7 TRBV5-1 CASSWQEGAGEQYF TGCGCCAGCAGCTGGCAGGAGGGGGCTGGGGAGCAGTACTTC
few TRBD2 TRBJ2-4 TRBV5-1 CASSLVVGSGVLAKNIQYF TGCGCCAGCAGCTTGGTAGTAGGAAGCGGGGTTCTAGCCAAAAACATTCAGTACTTC
- TRBD1 TRBJ1-5 TRBV29-1 CSVSLTGVSNQPQHF TGCAGCGTTAGTTTGACAGGGGTTAGCAATCAGCCCCAGCATTTT
- TRBD1 TRBJ1-2 TRBV9 CASSLDRDHGYTF TGTGCCAGCAGCCTCGACAGGGATCATGGCTACACCTTC
- - TRBJ1-1 TRBV4-1 CASSQVGGNTEAFF TGCGCCAGCAGCCAAGTCGGGGGGAACACTGAAGCTTTCTTT
- TRBD1 TRBJ2-5 TRBV2 CASQQDRGRLKETQYF TGTGCCAGCCAGCAAGACAGGGGGAGGTTAAAAGAGACCCAGTACTTC
- TRBD2 TRBJ2-3 TRBV4-2 CASSQDSLAGGTTDTQYF TGTGCCAGCAGCCAAGACTCCCTAGCGGGGGGGACCACAGATACGCAGTATTTT
- TRBD1 TRBJ2-5 TRBV9 CASSPGTGGVEETQYF TGTGCCAGCAGCCCCGGAACAGGGGGCGTGGAAGAGACCCAGTACTTC
- TRBD1 TRBJ2-2 TRBV27 CASSRSTGTANTGELFF TGTGCCAGCAGCCGGAGTACTGGGACAGCCAACACCGGGGAGCTGTTTTTT
- - TRBJ2-1 TRBV4-1 CASSQVAGVSYNEQFF TGCGCCAGCAGCCAAGTGGCGGGCGTGTCCTACAATGAGCAGTTCTTC
- TRBD2 TRBJ2-3 TRBV6-4 CASSERGGTDTQYF TGTGCCAGCAGTGAGCGGGGGGGCACAGATACGCAGTATTTT
- - TRBJ2-7 TRBV10-1 CASTPRVHEQYF TGCGCCAGCACCCCCAGGGTCCACGAGCAGTACTTC
- TRBD1 TRBJ1-4 TRBV4-3 CASSQDRTTNEKLFF TGCGCCAGCAGCCAGGACAGGACCACTAATGAAAAACTGTTTTTT
- - TRBJ1-2 TRBV20-1 CSAAGRGYTF TGCAGTGCCGCAGGCCGTGGCTACACCTTC
- - TRBJ2-3 TRBV3-1/TRBV3-2 CASSQGRGDTQYF TGTGCCAGCAGCCAAGGAAGGGGAGATACGCAGTATTTT
- - TRBJ1-3 TRBV30 CAWSVYPRQSAGNTIYF TGTGCCTGGAGTGTATATCCCCGACAATCCGCTGGAAACACCATATATTTT
- TRBD1 TRBJ2-6 TRBV5-6 CASSPGQGADGANVLTF TGTGCCAGCAGCCCCGGACAGGGGGCGGACGGGGCCAACGTCCTGACTTTC
- - TRBJ1-1 TRBV5-1 CASSLGHRNTEAFF TGCGCCAGCAGCTTGGGACACAGGAACACTGAAGCTTTCTTT
few - TRBJ1-1 TRBV7-9 CASSRVIAEAFF TGTGCCAGCAGCCGAGTGATCGCTGAAGCTTTCTTT
- TRBD1 TRBJ1-2 TRBV19 CASSVGQAYGYTF TGTGCCAGTAGTGTAGGACAGGCCTATGGCTACACCTTC
- - TRBJ1-2 TRBV2 CASSDGVYGYTF TGTGCCAGCAGTGATGGAGTCTATGGCTACACCTTC
- TRBD1 TRBJ1-5 TRBV4-1 CASSPGTGDNYSNQPQHF TGCGCCAGCAGCCCCGGCACAGGGGATAATTATAGCAATCAGCCCCAGCATTTT
- - TRBJ2-5 TRBV9 CASSVEPTPSEETQYF TGTGCCAGCAGCGTAGAACCTACCCCCTCCGAGGAGACCCAGTACTTC
- TRBD1 TRBJ2-7 TRBV6-2/TRBV6-3 CASSFRQGSYEQYF TGTGCCAGCAGTTTCCGACAGGGATCCTACGAGCAGTACTTC
- - TRBJ1-1 TRBV4-1 CASSQEGGIGTEAFF TGCGCCAGCAGCCAAGAGGGGGGGATAGGGACTGAAGCTTTCTTT
- TRBD1 TRBJ2-7 TRBV7-9 CASSPRDRGHYEQYF TGTGCCAGCAGCCCTCGGGACAGGGGTCACTACGAGCAGTACTTC
- - TRBJ1-6 TRBV9 CASRGGNNSPLHF TGTGCCAGCAGGGGCGGGAACAATTCACCCCTCCACTTT
- - TRBJ2-2 TRBV5-1 CASNPTNTGELFF TGCGCCAGCAACCCTACGAACACCGGGGAGCTGTTTTTT
- - TRBJ1-1 TRBV6-5 CASTLTGFGTEAFF TGTGCCAGCACTTTAACGGGGTTTGGCACTGAAGCTTTCTTT
few - TRBJ1-3 TRBV20-1 CSASTGNTIYF TGCAGTGCTAGCACTGGAAACACCATATATTTT
- TRBD1 TRBJ1-2 TRBV12-3/TRBV12-4 CASSHDQGGGYTF TGTGCCAGCAGCCATGATCAGGGGGGTGGCTACACCTTC
few TRBD2 TRBJ2-7 TRBV27 CASSSHQPSGTSAYEQYF TGTGCCAGCAGTTCACACCAGCCTTCCGGGACTAGCGCCTACGAGCAGTACTTC
- TRBD1 TRBJ1-6 TRBV7-9 CASSQTGGNSPLHF TGTGCCAGCAGTCAGACAGGGGGAAATTCACCCCTCCACTTT
- - TRBJ2-1 TRBV9 CASGTTYNEQFF TGTGCCAGCGGCACAACATACAATGAGCAGTTCTTC
- - TRBJ1-6 TRBV9 CASSVESRGNSPLHF TGTGCCAGCAGCGTAGAGAGTCGGGGGAATTCACCCCTCCACTTT
- TRBD1 TRBJ2-7 TRBV7-2 CASSLRQGRTYEQYF TGTGCCAGCAGCTTAAGACAGGGGAGAACCTACGAGCAGTACTTC
- TRBD1 TRBJ2-7 TRBV6-5 CAGSHGTGSYEQYF TGTGCCGGCAGCCACGGGACAGGGTCCTACGAGCAGTACTTC
few TRBD1 TRBJ1-5 TRBV2 CASTPPGQVSNQPQHF TGTGCCAGCACCCCCCCCGGACAGGTTAGCAATCAGCCCCAGCATTTT
- TRBD2 TRBJ2-1 TRBV11-2 CASSSRTSRYNEQFF TGTGCCAGCAGCTCTAGGACTAGCCGATACAATGAGCAGTTCTTC
- TRBD1 TRBJ2-7 TRBV10-3 CAIREGQESSYEQYF TGTGCCATCAGAGAGGGACAGGAGAGCTCCTACGAGCAGTACTTC
few TRBD1 TRBJ1-6 TRBV3-1/TRBV3-2 CASSPGQFNSPLHF TGTGCCAGCAGCCCGGGACAGTTTAATTCACCCCTCCACTTT
- - TRBJ2-6 TRBV15 CATSTGRESGANVLTF TGTGCCACCAGTACAGGGAGAGAGTCTGGGGCCAACGTCCTGACTTTC
- TRBD1 TRBJ1-1 TRBV19 CATGQGLNTEAFF TGTGCCACCGGACAGGGTTTGAACACTGAAGCTTTCTTT
- - TRBJ2-1 TRBV27 CASKKESSYNEQFF TGTGCCAGCAAAAAGGAGAGCTCCTACAATGAGCAGTTCTTC